A selection of T cell receptor beta chains follows, all from one sample in a study of identical twins. TCRdb independently ran MiXCR on the 5' RACE reads; one entry per CDR3 protein. The sample includes some 790,000 distinct CDR3 sequences, over 15% seen only once; the top ten take roughly 14%. This sample also belongs to another study, concerning T cells expressing NK-cell markers.

The material sequenced was PBMCs. The receptors originated from a woman aged 18-30 years in good health. The CDR3 runs from the conserved cysteine through the conserved F or W. The order of the fields is V gene, J gene, clone size, D gene, CDR3 protein, CDR3 DNA. D genes are given only for firm matches. Some rows mark clone size as missing; the rest say once, few, many or name a class of expanded clone.

V: TRBV3-1; J: TRBJ2-7; size: NA; D: TRBD1; CDR3: CASSQGSGGSYEQYF; DNA: TGTGCCAGCAGCCAAGGGTCAGGGGGCTCCTACGAGCAGTACTTC
V: TRBV5-1; J: TRBJ2-5; size: NA; D: NA; CDR3: CASSFRRAEETQYF; DNA: TGCGCCAGCAGCTTCAGGCGGGCCGAAGAGACCCAGTACTTC
V: TRBV20-1; J: TRBJ2-7; size: NA; D: NA; CDR3: CSASGLTYEQYF; DNA: TGCAGTGCTAGTGGACTTACCTACGAGCAGTACTTC
V: TRBV6-2/TRBV6-3; J: TRBJ2-1; size: NA; D: TRBD2; CDR3: CASSPNPGLRNEQFF; DNA: TGTGCCAGCAGCCCTAATCCGGGACTAAGGAATGAGCAGTTCTTC
V: TRBV6-5; J: TRBJ2-7; size: few; D: NA; CDR3: CASSYHLPGRSREQYF; DNA: TGTGCCAGCAGTTACCACCTTCCGGGACGTTCACGTGAGCAGTACTTC
V: TRBV6-5; J: TRBJ2-7; size: few; D: NA; CDR3: CASSYSKRVRSYEQYF; DNA: TGTGCCAGCAGTTACTCGAAAAGGGTTCGGTCCTACGAGCAGTACTTC
V: TRBV12-5; J: TRBJ2-6; size: few; D: NA; CDR3: CASGSSGANVLTF; DNA: TGTGCTAGTGGTTCTTCTGGGGCCAACGTCCTGACTTTC
V: TRBV5-5; J: TRBJ2-7; size: NA; D: NA; CDR3: CASSLRPSSLSYEQYF; DNA: TGTGCCAGCAGCCTTCGGCCTAGCAGTCTCTCCTACGAGCAGTACTTC
V: TRBV6-1; J: TRBJ2-7; size: NA; D: NA; CDR3: CASSEGPVIYEQYF; DNA: TGTGCCAGCAGCGAGGGGCCAGTGATTTACGAGCAGTACTTC
V: TRBV18; J: TRBJ2-5; size: many; D: TRBD1; CDR3: CASSPRTGEETQYF; DNA: TGCGCCAGCAGCCCGAGGACAGGGGAAGAGACCCAGTACTTC
V: TRBV12-3/TRBV12-4; J: TRBJ2-4; size: few; D: NA; CDR3: CASSLMVVGAKNIQYF; DNA: TGTGCCAGCAGTTTAATGGTTGTTGGGGCCAAAAACATTCAGTACTTC
V: TRBV28; J: TRBJ2-7; size: NA; D: TRBD2; CDR3: CASSLLEAGRPYEQYF; DNA: TGTGCCAGCAGTTTATTGGAAGCGGGACGACCCTACGAGCAGTACTTC
V: TRBV20-1; J: TRBJ2-5; size: NA; D: NA; CDR3: CSARPHSGTGETQYF; DNA: TGCAGTGCTAGACCCCACTCCGGGACTGGAGAGACCCAGTACTTC
V: TRBV29-1; J: TRBJ2-1; size: NA; D: TRBD2; CDR3: CSVTLGLAGVEQFF; DNA: TGCAGCGTGACACTCGGACTAGCGGGAGTTGAGCAGTTCTTC
V: TRBV7-2; J: TRBJ2-7; size: few; D: NA; CDR3: CASSLMVTAAHEQYF; DNA: TGTGCCAGCAGCTTAATGGTGACAGCTGCTCACGAGCAGTACTTC
V: TRBV12-3/TRBV12-4; J: TRBJ2-7; size: few; D: NA; CDR3: CASSPHPAVMKEQYF; DNA: TGTGCCAGCAGTCCCCATCCAGCTGTGATGAAGGAGCAGTACTTC
V: TRBV4-3; J: TRBJ2-2; size: few; D: TRBD2; CDR3: CASSQVTSATHTGELFF; DNA: TGCGCCAGCAGCCAAGTGACTAGCGCAACTCACACCGGGGAGCTGTTTTTT
V: TRBV6-2/TRBV6-3; J: TRBJ1-6; size: NA; D: TRBD1; CDR3: CASREGGRTLHF; DNA: TGTGCCAGCAGGGAAGGGGGCAGGACCCTCCACTTT
V: TRBV21-1; J: TRBJ2-5; size: NA; D: NA; CDR3: CASSKGEVNETQYF; DNA: TGTGCCAGCAGCAAGGGGGAGGTAAATGAGACCCAGTACTTC
V: TRBV20-1; J: TRBJ2-7; size: few; D: TRBD2; CDR3: CSARVASGSYEQYF; DNA: TGCAGTGCTAGAGTCGCTAGCGGATCCTACGAGCAGTACTTC
V: TRBV7-9; J: TRBJ2-3; size: NA; D: NA; CDR3: CASSLGVSTKDTQYF; DNA: TGTGCCAGCAGCTTGGGCGTATCAACTAAAGATACGCAGTATTTT